Listed below are T cell receptor beta chains from one sample, sequenced in a study of blood T cell repertoires in COVID-19. Repertoires were generated with immunoSEQ multiplex PCR, while TCRdb's copy carries only in-frame clones and drops some. Counted here are approximately 250,000 clones, about nine tenths occurring once; the ten biggest clones make up 2.5%. Sequenced material: PBMCs or T cells enriched from blood (not recorded which). These receptor sequences come from a woman aged 40 to 50 with acute COVID-19. Each CDR3 is given with its conserved first and last residue. D genes are given only for firm matches. A clone size is listed for some rows: how often the clone was seen (once, few, many), or a class if it is expanded.

abundance	j_gene	d_gene	v_gene	CDR3nt	CDR3aa
-	TRBJ2-1	-	TRBV3-1/TRBV3-2	TGTGCCAGCAGCCAAGTTGGGGGGGAGCAGTTCTTC	CASSQVGGEQFF
-	TRBJ1-3	-	TRBV5-1	TGCGCCAGCAGCTTGGGCGGATTATCTGGAAACACCATATATTTT	CASSLGGLSGNTIYF
-	TRBJ1-3	-	TRBV12-3/TRBV12-4	TGTGCCAGCAGTTTACAGGGAAACACCATATATTTT	CASSLQGNTIYF
-	TRBJ1-2	TRBD1	TRBV25-1	TGTGCCAGCAGTCCACAGGGGGCGCATGGCTACACCTTC	CASSPQGAHGYTF
once	TRBJ2-1	TRBD2	TRBV5-1	TGCGCCAGCAGCTTGGGGACTAGCGGGGGGTTAGATGAGCAGTTCTTC	CASSLGTSGGLDEQFF
-	TRBJ2-3	TRBD2	TRBV4-2	TGTGCCAGCAGCCCGGGGGGTGGCACAGATACGCAGTATTTT	CASSPGGGTDTQYF
-	TRBJ2-5	TRBD2	TRBV11-3	TGTGCCAGCAGCTTATCAGCGGGACAAGAGACCCAGTACTTC	CASSLSAGQETQYF
once	TRBJ2-3	-	TRBV7-2	TGTGCCAGCAGCTTAGCGTCGCGGGTTAGCACAGATACGCAGTATTTT	CASSLASRVSTDTQYF
-	TRBJ2-1	-	TRBV5-8	TGTGCCAGCAGCCCCAAGCTTGAGGTGGCGCCCAATGAGCAGTTCTTC	CASSPKLEVAPNEQFF
-	TRBJ2-1	TRBD1	TRBV5-4	TGTGCCAGCAGCTGGCGTGGGACAGGGGGCTACAATGAGCAGTTCTTC	CASSWRGTGGYNEQFF
-	TRBJ1-1	-	TRBV18	TGTGCCAGCTCACTTCCCCGTAACACTGAAGCTTTCTTT	CASSLPRNTEAFF
-	TRBJ1-5	-	TRBV7-9	TGTGCCAGCAGCACATACAATCAGCCCCAGCATTTT	CASSTYNQPQHF
-	TRBJ2-1	-	TRBV19	TGTGCCAGTAGTAACCGGGGGGCTGGGAGCTCCTACAATGAGCAGTTCTTC	CASSNRGAGSSYNEQFF
-	TRBJ2-5	-	TRBV5-6	TGTGCCAGCATCCTTGCGGGGCGACAAGAGACCCAGTACTTC	CASILAGRQETQYF
-	TRBJ2-2	-	TRBV5-4	TGTGCCAGCAGCTTGGGGGCTGGAACGCACACCGGGGAGCTGTTTTTT	CASSLGAGTHTGELFF
-	TRBJ2-5	TRBD2	TRBV29-1	TGCAGCGTTCGGGGGGGCGAGGAGACCCAGTACTTC	CSVRGGEETQYF
-	TRBJ1-4	TRBD1	TRBV4-2	TGTGCCAGCAGCCAAGGCGGGACAGGGGAAGAAAAACTGTTTTTT	CASSQGGTGEEKLFF